The 32 T cell receptor beta chains reported below all come from one sample, sequenced in a study of blood T cell repertoires in COVID-19. Sequenced by immunoSEQ multiplex PCR; TCRdb stores in-frame clones only, minus some. The data contain 190,000 or so clones, roughly 78% of them singletons. The sequenced material came from peripheral blood. The source of these receptors is a woman at least 80 years old with active or convalescent COVID-19.

The sample holds one count of this clone. The genes are TRBV5-1 and TRBJ2-5; 9 bases agree with TRBD2. Germline lookup yields CDR1 SGHRS and CDR2 YFSETQ. The CDR3 contains 16 residues. Unmatched junction bases numbered 10, after V lost 4 bases and J lost 3 bases. CDR3 in DNA: TGCGCCAGCAGCCTAATGGTGGCTAGCGGGGAAGAGACCCAGTACTTC. It codes for CASSLMVASGEETQYF. The complete variable domain, with remaining parts taken from reference TRBV5-1 and TRBJ2-5, reads KAGVTQTPRYLIKTRGQQVTLSCSPISGHRSVSWYQQTPGQGLQFLFEYFSETQRNKGNFPGRFSGRQFSNSRSEMNVSTLELGDSALYLCASSLMVASGEETQYFGPGTRLLVL.

The chain links TRBV6-2 or TRBV6-3 to TRBJ1-1; TRBD1 aligns across 8 bases. Germline V lookup: CDR1 MNHEY, CDR2 SVGEGT. V was pared by 4 bases and J by 11 bases, with 3 bases of the junction left unmatched. CDR3 length: 11 amino acids. CDR3 sequence (DNA): TGTGCCAGCAGTTCCAGGGGGCGGGCTTTCTTT. Its translation is CASSSRGRAFF.

The table lists this clone with a count of one. The chain carries TRBV18 and TRBJ1-5, with 10 bases matching TRBD1. CDR1 is KGHSH, CDR2 LQKENI, per germline. This CDR3 contains 17 residues. V lost 3 bases, J lost 5 bases, and 10 bases stayed unmatched. CDR3 amino acids: CASSPYLTDRGDQPQHF. CDR3 nucleotides: TGTGCCAGCTCACCGTACCTAACGGACAGGGGGGATCAGCCCCAGCATTTT.

This clone has ten or more counts. The J gene is TRBJ1-5, the V gene TRBV19, with 8 nucleotides matching TRBD1. The CDR3 has 14 amino acids. Germline CDR1 reads LNHDA; CDR2 reads SQIVND (reference sequence). V dropped 4 bases and J dropped 7; count of bases not matched to a gene: 6. The CDR3 bases are TGTGCCAGTAGTACGACAGGGGCTAGACAGCCCCAGCATTTT. This encodes CASSTTGARQPQHF.

The chain has TRBV2 and TRBJ2-2; possible D gene TRBD2, 6 bases. Per germline, CDR1 SNHLY and CDR2 FYNNEI. The CDR3 has 18 amino acids. Trimming left V 5 bases short and J 6 bases short, with 25 bases between. CDR3 residues: CASSIHRDSSLLAGELFF. For the CDR3, the DNA is TGTGCCAGCAGTATCCACCGGGACTCGAGCCTATTGGCCGGGGAGCTGTTTTTT.

V and J are TRBV7-8 and TRBJ1-2, with unresolved D. The CDR3 has 15 amino acids. V lost 0 bases and J 4 bases, leaving 12 bases between the germline ends. The germline CDR1 and CDR2 sequences are SGHVS and FQNEAQ. CDR3 region: CASSLAAGTSYGYTF. The CDR3 DNA reads as TGTGCCAGCAGCTTAGCTGCAGGAACTAGCTATGGCTACACCTTC.

This chain uses TRBV6-5 with TRBJ2-5, with 9 nucleotides matching TRBD2. The CDR3 covers 15 residues. Per the germline V gene, CDR1 is MNHEY and CDR2 is SVGAGI. V trimming: 6 bases; J trimming: 5 bases; junction bases outside the gene matches: 10. In DNA form, the CDR3 reads TGTGCCAGCAGGGTGACTAGCGGCCAAGGGGAGACCCAGTACTTC. Translated, it gives CASRVTSGQGETQYF.

The chain uses TRBV29-1 and TRBJ2-3, with 8 nucleotides matching TRBD1. Germline loops: CDR1 SQVTM, CDR2 ANQGSEA. This CDR3 is 14 amino acids long. V dropped 4 bases and J dropped 5; count of bases not matched to a gene: 8. The CDR3 here is CSVATGVVGDTQYF. For the CDR3, the DNA is TGCAGCGTTGCGACAGGGGTTGTCGGAGATACGCAGTATTTT.

V gene TRBV12-3 or TRBV12-4 combines with J gene TRBJ2-1, with D unclear. The CDR3 consists of 12 residues. The ends were cut back, 3 bases at V and 8 bases at J, with 8 bases in the middle. The CDR3 spells CASSFSGHEQFF. The CDR3 region has the DNA TGTGCCAGCAGTTTTAGTGGTCATGAGCAGTTCTTC.

CDR3 loop: CASSESGGANYGYTF. The CDR3 DNA reads TGTGCCAGCAGTGAATCTGGGGGCGCCAACTATGGCTACACCTTC. V usage is TRBV6-1 and J usage is TRBJ1-2; D is perhaps TRBD1 (6 bases). There are 15 residues in the CDR3. From germline, CDR1 is MNHNS and CDR2 SASEGT. Trimming removed 2 bases from V and 2 bases from J, with 12 bases in between.

This clone has just one count. V and J are TRBV6-2 or TRBV6-3 and TRBJ2-3; D gene unclear. Germline V lookup: CDR1 MNHEY, CDR2 SVGEGT. The V and J ends lost 6 bases and 2 bases respectively, with 6 bases between them. The CDR3 spans 12 residues. The CDR3 coding sequence is TGTGCCAGCAGCCCCAACACAGATACGCAGTATTTT. Protein product: CASSPNTDTQYF.

This sequence joins TRBV9 and TRBJ1-2; D gene ambiguous. The CDR3 contains 13 residues. V lost 4 bases, J lost 4 bases, and 11 bases lay in between. Germline lookup yields CDR1 SGDLS and CDR2 YYNGEE. CDR3 bases: TGTGCCAGCAGCCCGGGAAGAAGCTATGGCTACACCTTC. This translates into CASSPGRSYGYTF.

The chain couples TRBV5-1 to TRBJ2-2; TRBD1 might be the D (6 bases). V was clipped by 1 base and J by 3 bases, with 13 bases between them. Germline V gene data show CDR1 as SGHRS and CDR2 as YFSETQ. The CDR3 has 16 residues. Here the CDR3 DNA reads TGCGCCAGCAGCTTGCGCCGGGACACAGACACCGGGGAGCTGTTTTTT. This gives the protein CASSLRRDTDTGELFF.

The chain combines TRBV24-1 with TRBJ2-1, with D hard to call. Germline-derived CDR1 and CDR2 are KGHDR and SFDVKD. The CDR3 has 14 residues. V shed 2 bases and J shed 4 bases, with 8 bases lying between them. The CDR3 bases are TGTGCCACCAGTGATTCGACCGGGTACAATGAGCAGTTCTTC. Protein: CATSDSTGYNEQFF.

This chain connects TRBV5-1 to TRBJ1-2, with D possibly being TRBD1 (5 bases). The CDR3 totals 17 residues. Germline V gene lookup returns CDR1 SGHRS and CDR2 YFSETQ. V was trimmed by 3 bases and J by 7 bases, leaving 25 bases between them. The CDR3 loop is CASSSGAIGGAWGGYTF. For the CDR3, the DNA is TGCGCCAGCAGCTCCGGAGCGATTGGTGGGGCTTGGGGTGGCTACACCTTC.

The CDR3 spells CASVTSGGNEQFF. CDR3 nucleotides: TGTGCCAGCGTCACTAGCGGGGGTAATGAGCAGTTCTTC. The J gene is TRBJ2-1, the V gene TRBV3-1 (or the pseudogene TRBV3-2), with 11 positions matching TRBD2. This CDR3 comprises 13 residues. The V segment lost 8 bases and the J segment 7 bases; nucleotides outside the gene matches: 4. CDR1 and CDR2 (germline): LGHDT, YNNKEL (reference sequence).

The chain carries TRBV7-2 and TRBJ1-1, with D tentatively TRBD1 (6 bases). The CDR3 has 16 amino acids. Germline values: CDR1 SGHTA, CDR2 FQGNSA. V gave up 5 bases and J gave up 4 bases, with 20 bases separating them. The CDR3 reads CASSLGRGAFGTEAFF. In nucleotides, the CDR3 is TGTGCCAGCAGCCTCGGGCGGGGGGCGTTCGGCACTGAAGCTTTCTTT. Full variable domain (missing parts from reference TRBV7-2 and TRBJ1-1): GAGVSQSPSNKVTEKGKDVELRCDPISGHTALYWYRQSLGQGLEFLIYFQGNSAPDKSGLPSDRFSAERTGGSVSTLTIQRTQQEDSAVYLCASSLGRGAFGTEAFFGQGTRLTVV.

The chain couples TRBV11-2 to TRBJ2-7; the match to TRBD1 covers 10 bases. This CDR3 contains 15 residues. Trimming removed 6 bases from V and 4 bases from J; junction bases left unmatched: 9. CDR1 SGHAT and CDR2 FQNNGV come from the germline V gene. The CDR3: CASSSLRDRGYEQYF. CDR3 nucleotide sequence: TGTGCCAGCAGTTCCCTCCGGGACAGGGGATACGAGCAGTACTTC.

This chain joins TRBV7-2 and TRBJ2-5; 11 bases align to TRBD2. J was trimmed by 4 bases and V by 4 bases; bases with no gene match: 2. CDR3 length: 14 residues. Germline V gene lookup returns CDR1 SGHTA and CDR2 FQGNSA. The CDR3 reads CASSSGLAGETQYF. The CDR3 DNA follows: TGTGCCAGCAGCTCCGGACTAGCGGGAGAGACCCAGTACTTC.

The chain has TRBV19 and TRBJ1-4; 8 nucleotides agree with TRBD1. Germline values: CDR1 LNHDA, CDR2 SQIVND (reference sequence). This CDR3 has 16 amino acids. Unmatched junction bases numbered 12, after V lost 7 bases and J lost 5 bases. CDR3 nucleotides: TGTGCCAGTACCGGGACAGGCCTATCAGTAAATGAAAAACTGTTTTTT. It codes for CASTGTGLSVNEKLFF.

This chain's CDR3 is CASSLEGALAYEQYF. As DNA, the CDR3 is TGTGCCAGCAGCTTAGAGGGGGCATTAGCCTACGAGCAGTACTTC. The chain uses TRBV7-9 and TRBJ2-7; 7 bases agree with TRBD1. V lost 1 base and J lost 2; bases outside the gene matches: 5. The CDR3 totals 15 residues. The germline gives CDR1 SEHNR, CDR2 FQNEAQ (reference sequence).

The chain uses TRBV12-3 or TRBV12-4 and TRBJ2-7, with 8 bases aligning to TRBD1. J gave up 3 bases and V 6 bases, and 4 bases lay outside the gene matches. CDR3 length equals 13 residues. In DNA, the CDR3 is TGTGCCAGCAGACTCACAGGGGGCTACGAGCAGTACTTC. Its protein is CASRLTGGYEQYF.

The chain is built from TRBV28 and TRBJ2-7; 8 positions match TRBD1. This CDR3 has 15 amino acids. The junction had 10 bases not matched to a gene; V was cut back by 5 bases and J by 4 bases. CDR1 and CDR2 (germline): MDHEN, SYDVKM. In nucleotides, the CDR3 is TGTGCCAGCAGTGGGCCGGGACAGGTAAGGTACGAGCAGTACTTC. It translates to CASSGPGQVRYEQYF.

This clone occurred a few times. This chain joins TRBV5-8 and TRBJ2-3; D call uncertain. Trimming took 5 bases from V and 0 from J, leaving 4 bases between them. Germline-derived CDR1 and CDR2 are SGHTS and YDEGEE. The CDR3 spans 12 residues. The CDR3: CASSISTDTQYF. CDR3 in DNA: TGTGCCAGCAGTATAAGCACAGATACGCAGTATTTT.

This chain connects TRBV27 to TRBJ1-2; D remains unclear. The CDR3 totals 12 residues. From germline, CDR1 is MNHEY and CDR2 SMNVEV (reference sequence). Trimming shortened V by 3 bases and J by 7 bases, and 9 bases separated the two germline ends. The CDR3 sequence: CASSFNGGGYTF. CDR3 nucleotides: TGTGCCAGCAGTTTTAATGGCGGTGGCTACACCTTC.

In its sample, this clone was seen a few times. The rearrangement joins TRBV12-3 or TRBV12-4 to TRBJ1-2, with D perhaps matching TRBD1 (5 bases). The CDR3 has 12 amino acids. Trimming removed 8 bases at V and 4 bases at J, with 11 bases between. CDR3 bases: TGTGCCAGCTGGGGGGGTAGCTATGGCTACACCTTC. This gives the protein CASWGGSYGYTF.

The chain recombines TRBV28 with TRBJ1-6; D perhaps matches TRBD1 (5 bases). V shed 2 bases and J shed 7 bases, with 18 bases lying between them. This CDR3 has 17 amino acids. From germline, CDR1 is MDHEN and CDR2 SYDVKM. The CDR3: CASSLNSWGRVNSPLHF. In nucleotides, the CDR3 is TGTGCCAGCAGTTTAAATTCGTGGGGCAGGGTAAATTCACCCCTCCACTTT.

V and J are TRBV5-1 and TRBJ2-2; 10 nucleotides line up with TRBD1. V was clipped by 4 bases and J by 6 bases; unmatched bases: 6. The CDR3 totals 15 residues. The germline V gene has CDR1 SGHRS and CDR2 YFSETQ. CDR3 coding DNA: TGCGCCAGCAGCCCCCAGGGACAGGGGTCCGGGGAGCTGTTTTTT. As protein: CASSPQGQGSGELFF.

The CDR3 loop reads CASSTGAGSGEAFF. The CDR3 nucleotides read TGTGCCAGTAGTACAGGGGCCGGATCTGGTGAAGCTTTCTTT. The chain employs TRBV19 and TRBJ1-1; a possible D gene is TRBD1 (6 bases). CDR3 length: 14 residues. The V end was cut by 4 bases, the J end by 7 bases, with 16 bases between. From germline, CDR1 is LNHDA and CDR2 SQIVND (reference sequence).

The chain recombines TRBV19 with TRBJ2-7; a possible D gene is TRBD1 (6 bases). The CDR3 extends over 13 amino acids. V lost 8 bases and J 3 bases, leaving 14 bases between the germline ends. Germline values: CDR1 LNHDA, CDR2 SQIVND (reference sequence). CDR3 sequence (DNA): TGTGCCAGTCGACAGGCGACAAACTACGAGCAGTACTTC. Translating gives CASRQATNYEQYF.

The gene calls are TRBV2 and TRBJ1-2; D unclear. V was cut by 7 bases and J by 8 bases, with 23 bases left in between. The germline V gene encodes CDR1 SNHLY and CDR2 FYNNEI. This CDR3 region has 15 residues. The CDR3 sequence is CASTLSGSPAGGYTF. Written as DNA, the CDR3 is TGTGCCAGCACCCTATCGGGCAGCCCCGCGGGGGGCTACACCTTC.

This clone was seen a few times. This chain links TRBV5-1 with TRBJ1-1, with D possibly TRBD1 on 5 matching bases. Germline V gives CDR1 SGHRS, CDR2 YFSETQ. V was pared by 3 bases and J by 3 bases, with 12 bases between. This CDR3 is 14 amino acids long. This chain's CDR3 is CASSSGLLDTEAFF. CDR3 sequence (DNA): TGCGCCAGCAGCTCGGGACTTTTGGACACTGAAGCTTTCTTT.